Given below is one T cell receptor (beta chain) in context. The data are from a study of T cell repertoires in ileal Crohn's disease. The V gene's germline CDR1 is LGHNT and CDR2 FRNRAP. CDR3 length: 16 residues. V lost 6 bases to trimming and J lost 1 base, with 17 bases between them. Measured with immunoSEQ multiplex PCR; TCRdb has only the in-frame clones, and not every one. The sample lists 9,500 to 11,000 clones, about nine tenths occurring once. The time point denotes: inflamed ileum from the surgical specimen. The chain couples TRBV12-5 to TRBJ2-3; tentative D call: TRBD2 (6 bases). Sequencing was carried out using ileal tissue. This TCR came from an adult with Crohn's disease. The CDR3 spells CASGRGLQSCTDTQYF. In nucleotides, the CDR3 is TGTGCTAGTGGACGGGGACTGCAATCCTGCACAGATACGCAGTATTTT.